The table lists the clone carrying this T cell receptor (beta chain) with a count of one. The data originate from a study of T cell responses to AZD1222 COVID-19 vaccine. The CDR3 has 19 amino acids. Germline CDR1 SGHVS, CDR2 FQNEAQ. Trimming shortened V by 2 bases and J by 0 bases, and 17 bases separated the two germline ends. Here immunoSEQ multiplex PCR was the method, and the copy in TCRdb shows in-frame clones only, minus some. The data contain approximately 150,000 clones, 90% of them singletons. Sequenced material: peripheral blood, taken 28 days after the second AZD1222 dose. The gene calls are TRBV7-8 and TRBJ1-6; TRBD1 is a possible D gene (5 bases). The sequence came from an adult who received the AZD1222 COVID-19 vaccine. The CDR3 loop reads CASSLLWDGLSSYNSPLHF. DNA of the CDR3: TGTGCCAGCAGCTTACTCTGGGACGGACTGAGCTCCTATAATTCACCCCTCCACTTT.